The sample holds one count of the clone carrying this T cell receptor beta chain. This entry is derived from a study of T cell changes during pregnancy in multiple sclerosis. The CDR3 sequence is 14 residues long. The V end was cut by 1 base, the J end by 5 bases, with 11 bases between. The germline V gene encodes CDR1 SGHTA and CDR2 FQGNSA. Sequenced by immunoSEQ multiplex PCR; TCRdb stores in-frame clones only, minus some. The repertoire holds more than 95,000 clones, 92% seen once, with about 0.89% in the top ten. The chain links TRBV7-2 to TRBJ1-1, with D tentatively TRBD1 (6 bases). The sequence came from a female donor with multiple sclerosis, enrolled in a pregnancy study. Sequencing used peripheral blood, obtained after pregnancy. CDR3 in DNA: TGTGCCAGCAGCTTAGACAGGGCAGTTACTGAAGCTTTCTTT. It yields the protein CASSLDRAVTEAFF.